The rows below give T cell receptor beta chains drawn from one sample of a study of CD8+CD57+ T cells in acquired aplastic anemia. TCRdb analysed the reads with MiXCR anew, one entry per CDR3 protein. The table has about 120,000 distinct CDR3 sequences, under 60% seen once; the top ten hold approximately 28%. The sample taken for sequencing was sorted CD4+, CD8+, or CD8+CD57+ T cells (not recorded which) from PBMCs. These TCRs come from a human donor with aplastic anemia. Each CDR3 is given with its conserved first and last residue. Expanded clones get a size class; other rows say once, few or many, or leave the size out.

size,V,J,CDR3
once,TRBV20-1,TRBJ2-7,CSALQAYEQYF
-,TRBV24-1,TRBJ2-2,CATSALSPTIGELFF
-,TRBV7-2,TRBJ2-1,CASSFPEGEQFF
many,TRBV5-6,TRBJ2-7,CASSPALAGTYEQYF
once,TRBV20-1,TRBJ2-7,CSARTGGQTYEQYF
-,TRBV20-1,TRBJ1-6,CSAAGPGSPLHF
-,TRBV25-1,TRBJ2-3,CASSEIAPLTDTQYF
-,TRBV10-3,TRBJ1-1,CAMRDYRGESTEAFF
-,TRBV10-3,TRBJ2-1,CAIRTQQASSYNEQFF
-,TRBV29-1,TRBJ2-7,CSVEGRDGTYEQYF
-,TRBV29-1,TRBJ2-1,CSGETGNYNEQFF
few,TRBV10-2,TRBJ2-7,CASSEASGSYEQYF
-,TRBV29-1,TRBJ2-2,CSVVQGAANTGELFF
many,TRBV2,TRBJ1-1,CASSDDRGTEAFF
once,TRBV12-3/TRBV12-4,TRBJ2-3,CASSLEGGGTDTQYF
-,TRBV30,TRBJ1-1,CAWAVGGLTGGDTEAFF
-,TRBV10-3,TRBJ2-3,CAISEALTDTQYF
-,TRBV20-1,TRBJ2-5,CSASRRARETQYF
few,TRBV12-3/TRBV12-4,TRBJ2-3,CASSHVGSTDTQYF
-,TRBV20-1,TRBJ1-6,CSARDWQSRVQRSPLHF
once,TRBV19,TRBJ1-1,CASSIRDSPYAFF
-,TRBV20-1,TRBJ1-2,CSARVLGSGGYYGYTF
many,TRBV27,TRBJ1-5,CASSQPQHF
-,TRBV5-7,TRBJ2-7,CASSLQGEQYF
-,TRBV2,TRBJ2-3,CASSATGQGVNTQYF
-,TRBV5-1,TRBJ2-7,CASSSRDRVYEQYF
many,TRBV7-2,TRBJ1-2,CASSQGDSFYGYTF
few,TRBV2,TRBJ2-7,CASTKDNSYEQYF
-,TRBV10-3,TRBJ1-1,CAISAGGNTEAFF
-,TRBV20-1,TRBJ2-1,CSARGILNEQFF
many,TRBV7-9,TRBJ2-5,CASSRVRVSSETQYF
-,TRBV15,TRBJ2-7,CATSTGAGTYEQYF
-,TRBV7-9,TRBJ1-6,CASSDTNSPLHF
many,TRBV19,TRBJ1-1,CASSISVGFITEAFF
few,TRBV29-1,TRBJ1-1,CSVTDTPNTEAFF